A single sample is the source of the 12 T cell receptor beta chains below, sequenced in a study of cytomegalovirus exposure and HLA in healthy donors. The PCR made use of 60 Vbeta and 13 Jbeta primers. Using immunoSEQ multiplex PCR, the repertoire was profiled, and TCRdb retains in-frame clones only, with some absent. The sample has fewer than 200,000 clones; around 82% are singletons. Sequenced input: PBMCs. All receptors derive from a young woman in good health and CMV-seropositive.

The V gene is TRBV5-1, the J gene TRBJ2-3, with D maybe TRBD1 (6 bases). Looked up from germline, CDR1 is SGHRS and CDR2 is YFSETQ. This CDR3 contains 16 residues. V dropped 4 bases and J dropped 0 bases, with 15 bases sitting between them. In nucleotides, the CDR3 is TGCGCCAGCAGCCCGGACAGAGCTACAAGCACAGATACGCAGTATTTT. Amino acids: CASSPDRATSTDTQYF.

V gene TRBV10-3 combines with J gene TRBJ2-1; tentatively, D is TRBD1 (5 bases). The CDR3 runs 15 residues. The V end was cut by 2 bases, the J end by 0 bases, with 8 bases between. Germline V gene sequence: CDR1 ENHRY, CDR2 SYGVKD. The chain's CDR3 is CAISERQGSYNEQFF. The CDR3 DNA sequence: TGTGCCATCAGTGAGAGGCAGGGCTCCTACAATGAGCAGTTCTTC.

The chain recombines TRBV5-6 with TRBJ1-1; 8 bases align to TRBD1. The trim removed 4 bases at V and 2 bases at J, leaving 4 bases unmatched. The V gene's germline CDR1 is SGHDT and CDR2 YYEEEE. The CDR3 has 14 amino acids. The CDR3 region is CASSIQGDNTEAFF. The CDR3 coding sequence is TGTGCCAGCAGCATACAGGGGGATAACACTGAAGCTTTCTTT.

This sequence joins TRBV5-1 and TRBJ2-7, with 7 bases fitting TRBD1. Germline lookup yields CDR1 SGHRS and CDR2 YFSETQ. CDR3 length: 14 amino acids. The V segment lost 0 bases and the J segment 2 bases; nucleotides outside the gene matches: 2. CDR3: CASSLERGPYEQYF. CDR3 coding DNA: TGCGCCAGCAGCTTGGAAAGGGGGCCCTACGAGCAGTACTTC.

DNA of the CDR3: TGTGCCAGCAGTGAAAGCGGCAGGCCTTATAGCAATCAGCCCCAGCATTTT. As protein: CASSESGRPYSNQPQHF. V is TRBV6-1 and J is TRBJ1-5; D is undetermined. Germline values: CDR1 MNHNS, CDR2 SASEGT. CDR3 length equals 17 residues. V was trimmed by 2 bases and J by 0 bases, leaving 14 bases between them.

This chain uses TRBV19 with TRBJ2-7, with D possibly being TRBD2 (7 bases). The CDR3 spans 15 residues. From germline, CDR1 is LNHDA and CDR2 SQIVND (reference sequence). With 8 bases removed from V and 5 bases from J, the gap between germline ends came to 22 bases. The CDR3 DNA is TGTGCCAGTGGGGAAGGGGGGGGAGTTCGGGACGAGCAGTACTTC. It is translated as CASGEGGGVRDEQYF. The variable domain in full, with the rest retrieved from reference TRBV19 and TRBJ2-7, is DGGITQSPKYLFRKEGQNVTLSCEQNLNHDAMYWYRQDPGQGLRLIYYSQIVNDFQKGDIAEGYSVSREKKESFPLTVTSAQKNPTAFYLCASGEGGGVRDEQYFGPGTRLTVT.

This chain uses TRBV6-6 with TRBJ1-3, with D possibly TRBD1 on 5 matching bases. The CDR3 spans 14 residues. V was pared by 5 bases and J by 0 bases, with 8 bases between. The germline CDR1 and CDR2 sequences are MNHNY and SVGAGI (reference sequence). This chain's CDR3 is CASSGALSGNTIYF. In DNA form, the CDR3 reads TGTGCCAGCAGTGGGGCCCTCTCTGGAAACACCATATATTTT.

The chain's CDR3 is CASSPPEDVNTEAFF. CDR3 DNA: TGTGCCAGCAGTCCTCCCGAGGATGTGAACACTGAAGCTTTCTTT. The V gene is TRBV28, the J gene TRBJ1-1, with D hard to call. V dropped 5 bases and J dropped 0 bases, with 13 bases sitting between them. The germline gives CDR1 MDHEN, CDR2 SYDVKM. The CDR3 is made up of 15 amino acids.

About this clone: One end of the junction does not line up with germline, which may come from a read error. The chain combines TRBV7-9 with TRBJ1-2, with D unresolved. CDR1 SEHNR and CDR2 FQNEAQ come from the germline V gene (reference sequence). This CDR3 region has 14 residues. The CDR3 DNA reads TGTTCCAGCAGCTTAGCCGTAGCTAACTATGGCTACACCTTC. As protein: CSSSLAVANYGYTF. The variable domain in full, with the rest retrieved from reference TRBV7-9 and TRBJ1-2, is DTGVSQNPRHKITKRGQNVTFRCDPISEHNRLYWYRQTLGQGPEFLTYFQNEAQLEKSRLLSDRFSAERPKGSFSTLEIQRTEQGDSAMYLCSSSLAVANYGYTFGSGTRLTVV.

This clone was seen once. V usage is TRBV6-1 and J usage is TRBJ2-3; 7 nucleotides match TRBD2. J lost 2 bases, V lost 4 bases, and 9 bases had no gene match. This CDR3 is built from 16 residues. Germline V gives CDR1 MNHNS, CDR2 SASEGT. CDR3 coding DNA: TGTGCCAGCAGTGGCTGGGGGGGGACGCACACAGATACGCAGTATTTT. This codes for CASSGWGGTHTDTQYF.

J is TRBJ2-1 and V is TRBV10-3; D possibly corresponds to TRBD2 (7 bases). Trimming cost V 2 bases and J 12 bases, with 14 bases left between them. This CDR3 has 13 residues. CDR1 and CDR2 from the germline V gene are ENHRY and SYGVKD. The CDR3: CAISEAGARRQFF. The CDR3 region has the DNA TGTGCCATCAGTGAGGCGGGGGCCCGGAGGCAGTTCTTC.

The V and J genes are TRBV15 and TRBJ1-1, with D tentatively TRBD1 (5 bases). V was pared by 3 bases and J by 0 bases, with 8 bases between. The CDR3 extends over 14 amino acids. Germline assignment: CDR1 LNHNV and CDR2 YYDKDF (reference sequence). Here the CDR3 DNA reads TGTGCCACCAGCAGGGGAGGGGTGAACACTGAAGCTTTCTTT. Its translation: CATSRGGVNTEAFF.